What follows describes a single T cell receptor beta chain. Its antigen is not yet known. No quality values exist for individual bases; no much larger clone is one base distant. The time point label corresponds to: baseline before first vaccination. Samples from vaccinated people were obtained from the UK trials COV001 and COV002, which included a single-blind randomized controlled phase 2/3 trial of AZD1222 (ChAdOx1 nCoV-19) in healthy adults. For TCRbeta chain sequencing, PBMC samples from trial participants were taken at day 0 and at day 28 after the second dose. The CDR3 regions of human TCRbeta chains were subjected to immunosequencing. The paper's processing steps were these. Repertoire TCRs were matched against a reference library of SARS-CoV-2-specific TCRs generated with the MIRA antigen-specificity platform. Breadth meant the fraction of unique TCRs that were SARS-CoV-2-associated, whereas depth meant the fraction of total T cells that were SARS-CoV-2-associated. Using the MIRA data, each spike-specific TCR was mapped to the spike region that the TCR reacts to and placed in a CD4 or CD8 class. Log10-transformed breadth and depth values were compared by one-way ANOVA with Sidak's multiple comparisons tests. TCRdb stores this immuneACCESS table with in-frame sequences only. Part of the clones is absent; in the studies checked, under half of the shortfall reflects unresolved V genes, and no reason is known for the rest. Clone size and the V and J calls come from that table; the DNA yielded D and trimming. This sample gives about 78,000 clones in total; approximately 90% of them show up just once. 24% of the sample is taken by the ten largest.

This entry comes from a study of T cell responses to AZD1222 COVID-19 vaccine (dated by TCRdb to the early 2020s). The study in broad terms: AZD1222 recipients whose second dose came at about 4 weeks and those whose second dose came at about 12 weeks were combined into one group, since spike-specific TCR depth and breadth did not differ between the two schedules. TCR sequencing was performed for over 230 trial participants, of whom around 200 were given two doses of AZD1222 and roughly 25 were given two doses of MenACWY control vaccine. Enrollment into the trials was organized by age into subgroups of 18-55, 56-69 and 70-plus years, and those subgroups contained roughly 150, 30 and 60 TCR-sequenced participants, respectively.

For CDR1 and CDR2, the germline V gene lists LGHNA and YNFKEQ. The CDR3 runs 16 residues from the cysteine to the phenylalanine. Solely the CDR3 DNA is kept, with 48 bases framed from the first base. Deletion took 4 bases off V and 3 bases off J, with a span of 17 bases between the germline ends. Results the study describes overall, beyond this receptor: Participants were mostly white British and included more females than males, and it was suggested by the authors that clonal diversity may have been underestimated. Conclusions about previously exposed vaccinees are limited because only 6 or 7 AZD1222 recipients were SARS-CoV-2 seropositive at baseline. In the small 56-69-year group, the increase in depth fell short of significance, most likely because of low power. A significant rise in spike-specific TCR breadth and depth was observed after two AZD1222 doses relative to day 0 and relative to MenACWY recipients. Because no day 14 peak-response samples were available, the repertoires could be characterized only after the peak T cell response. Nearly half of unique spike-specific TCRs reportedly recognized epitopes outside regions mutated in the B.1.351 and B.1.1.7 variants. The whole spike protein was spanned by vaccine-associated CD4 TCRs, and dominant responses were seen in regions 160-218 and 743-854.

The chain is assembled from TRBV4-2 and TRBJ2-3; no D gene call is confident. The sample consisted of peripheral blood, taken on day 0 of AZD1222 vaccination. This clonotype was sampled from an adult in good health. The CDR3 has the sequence CASSPRSDGKTDTQYF. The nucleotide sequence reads TGTGCCAGCAGCCCCCGATCGGATGGCAAGACAGATACGCAGTATTTT.